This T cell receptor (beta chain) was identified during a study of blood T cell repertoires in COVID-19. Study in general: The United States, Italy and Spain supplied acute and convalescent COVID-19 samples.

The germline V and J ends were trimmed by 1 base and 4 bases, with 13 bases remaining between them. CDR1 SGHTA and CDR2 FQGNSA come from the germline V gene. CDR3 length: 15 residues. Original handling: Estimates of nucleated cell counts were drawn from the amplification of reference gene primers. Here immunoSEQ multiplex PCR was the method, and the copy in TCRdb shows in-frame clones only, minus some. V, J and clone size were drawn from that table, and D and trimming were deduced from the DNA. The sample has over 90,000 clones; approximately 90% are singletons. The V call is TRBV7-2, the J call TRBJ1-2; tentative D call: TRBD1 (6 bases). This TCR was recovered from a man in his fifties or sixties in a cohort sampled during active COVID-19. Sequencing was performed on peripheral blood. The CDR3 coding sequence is TGTGCCAGCAGCTTAGGGGGGCAGGGGACCTATGGCTACACCTTC. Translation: CASSLGGQGTYGYTF.